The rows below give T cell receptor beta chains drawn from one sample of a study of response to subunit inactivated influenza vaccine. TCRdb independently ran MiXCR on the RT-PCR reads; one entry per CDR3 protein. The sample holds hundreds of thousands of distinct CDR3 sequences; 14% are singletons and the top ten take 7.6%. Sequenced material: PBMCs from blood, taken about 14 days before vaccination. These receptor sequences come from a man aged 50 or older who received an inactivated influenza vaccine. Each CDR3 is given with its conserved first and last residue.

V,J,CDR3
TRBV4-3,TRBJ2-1,CASSRGSLRGRGGNEQFF
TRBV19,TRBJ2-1,CASSMGGSNEQFF
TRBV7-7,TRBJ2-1,CASSLNGGENEQFF
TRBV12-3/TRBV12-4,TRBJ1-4,CASSLEKQGLAGEKLFF
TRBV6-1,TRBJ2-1,CASRGGARNEQFF
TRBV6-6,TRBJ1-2,CASSGRTYGYTF
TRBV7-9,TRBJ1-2,CASGEAGGYGYTF
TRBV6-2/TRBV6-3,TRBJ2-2,CASSRQSNTGELFF
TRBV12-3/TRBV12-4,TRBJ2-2,CASSLQVAANTGELFF
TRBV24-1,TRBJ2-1,CATSGQTTGLEQFF
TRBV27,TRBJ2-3,CASSLMWATGAADTQYF
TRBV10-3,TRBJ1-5,CAISLGGNQPQHF
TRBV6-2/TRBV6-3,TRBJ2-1,CASSYSGTGWNEQFF
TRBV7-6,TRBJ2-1,CASSFAAELYNEQFF
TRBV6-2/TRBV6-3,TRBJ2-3,CASSATRGAGSDTQYF
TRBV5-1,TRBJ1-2,CASSPETGLYGYTF
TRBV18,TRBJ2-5,CASSPSQVGETQYF
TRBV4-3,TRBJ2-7,CASSQNRDATHEQYF
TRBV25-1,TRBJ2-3,CASSDSAGVRTDTQYF
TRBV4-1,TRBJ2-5,CASSQGLTGQETQYF
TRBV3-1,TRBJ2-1,CASSQDGAGVDEQFF
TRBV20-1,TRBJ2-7,CSAAVLGGADEQYF
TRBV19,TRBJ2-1,CASSIVPSGSSYNEQFF
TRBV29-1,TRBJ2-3,CSVGGTSGIFADTQYF
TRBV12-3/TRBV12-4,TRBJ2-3,CASPPPVYSSTDTQYF
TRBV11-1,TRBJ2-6,CASSLANRTSFGSGANVLTF
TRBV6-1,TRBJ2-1,CASISYGFKEQFF
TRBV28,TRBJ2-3,CASSLGPTSSNRYTDTQYF
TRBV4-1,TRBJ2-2,CASSHSRTGLGGELFF
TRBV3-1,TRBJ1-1,CASSQESAEAFF
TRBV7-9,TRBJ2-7,CASSGAQGSSSYEQYF
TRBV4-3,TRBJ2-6,CASSGTSGFSGANVLTF
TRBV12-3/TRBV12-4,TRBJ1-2,CASSPPATYGYTF